Shown below are 26 T cell receptor beta chains from a single sample sequenced in a study of T cell clonotyping in hematopoietic cell transplantation (dated by TCRdb to the early 2020s). The time point label here, explained by the study, means: recipient sample about 28 days before transplant, after cytoreduction. Library method: the immunoSEQ multiplex PCR assay. TCRdb took over this immuneACCESS table, retaining in-frame rearrangements with V and J assigned. Such tables are incomplete; in checked studies, under half of the missing clones stem from an unresolved V gene, and the remainder is unexplained. Here the sample has some 16,000 clones; 93% occur a single time. The ten biggest clones cover under 2% of the sample. The starting material was peripheral blood mononuclear cells, obtained before stem cell transplant. The source of these receptors is a man aged 18 to 35 with biphenotypic leukemia. Some clones in this sample may be carry-over from other donors' samples.

The V and J genes are TRBV30 and TRBJ2-7, with 13 bases fitting TRBD2. Germline values: CDR1 GTSNPN, CDR2 SVGIG (reference sequence). V shed 3 bases, J shed 6 bases, and the junction held 5 bases outside the gene matches. The CDR3 consists of 14 residues. The CDR3 spells CAWRGTSGRGEQYF. The CDR3 nucleotides read TGTGCCTGGAGGGGAACTAGCGGGAGGGGCGAGCAGTACTTC.

This sequence joins TRBV6-5 and TRBJ2-7; 8 bases match TRBD1. V lost 11 bases to trimming and J lost 7 bases; unmatched junction nucleotides: 16. This CDR3 region has 14 residues. The germline V gene encodes CDR1 MNHEY and CDR2 SVGAGI. For the CDR3, the DNA is TGTGCCGGCACCAGGGGGCCCGGCTCGGGGGAGCAGTACTTC. Translated: CAGTRGPGSGEQYF.

The chain uses TRBV5-6 and TRBJ1-1, with D tentatively TRBD1 (5 bases). The V end was cut by 2 bases, the J end by 1 base, with 9 bases between. CDR3 length: 14 amino acids. Germline loops: CDR1 SGHDT, CDR2 YYEEEE. The DNA for the CDR3 is TGTGCCAGCAGCTTCGGCAGGGCGAACACTGAAGCTTTCTTT. Amino acid sequence: CASSFGRANTEAFF.

The J gene is TRBJ2-1, the V gene TRBV6-5; no definite D call. Trimming cost V 0 bases and J 0 bases, with 6 bases left between them. This CDR3 spans 15 amino acids. Germline V lookup: CDR1 MNHEY, CDR2 SVGAGI. This chain's CDR3 is CASSYSQASYNEQFF. CDR3 nucleotide sequence: TGTGCCAGCAGTTACTCGCAGGCCTCCTACAATGAGCAGTTCTTC.

The gene calls are TRBV7-6 and TRBJ1-3; D is ambiguous. The CDR3 loop spans 15 amino acids. The germline V gene has CDR1 SGHVS and CDR2 FNYEAQ. Deletions cut 6 bases from V and 0 bases from J, with 12 bases between. CDR3 loop: CASSKAGSSGNTIYF. The DNA of the CDR3 is TGTGCCAGCAGTAAAGCAGGAAGCTCTGGAAACACCATATATTTT.

The rearrangement uses TRBV7-2 and TRBJ2-1; TRBD2 matches 8 bases. Trimming took 1 base from V and 5 from J; bases not matched to a gene: 4. CDR1 and CDR2 (germline): SGHTA, FQGNSA. The CDR3 spans 15 residues. The CDR3: CASSLDSGDHNEQFF. The CDR3, as DNA: TGTGCCAGCAGCTTAGATAGCGGGGACCACAATGAGCAGTTCTTC.

This clone was recorded only once. V gene TRBV6-1 combines with J gene TRBJ2-1; D is perhaps TRBD1 or TRBD2 (6 bases each). Trimming pared 6 bases from V and 12 bases from J, leaving 15 bases between. The CDR3 loop spans 12 amino acids. Germline assignment: CDR1 MNHNS and CDR2 SASEGT. The CDR3 nucleotides are TGTGCCAGCAGCCCTGTAGGGGGAGGGCAGTTCTTC. Translating gives CASSPVGGGQFF.

The rearrangement uses TRBV11-3 and TRBJ1-5, with D hard to call. Germline V CDR1 and CDR2: SGHNT, YENEEA. Trimming cost V 1 base and J 7 bases, with 17 bases left between them. This CDR3 comprises 16 residues. CDR3 in amino acids: CASSLVLVRNWQPQHF. CDR3 nucleotide sequence: TGTGCCAGCAGCTTAGTTTTGGTTCGTAATTGGCAGCCCCAGCATTTT.

V gene TRBV11-2 combines with J gene TRBJ1-4; D is undetermined. CDR1 and CDR2 from the germline V gene are SGHAT and FQNNGV. This CDR3 spans 15 amino acids. Trimming removed 2 bases from V and 5 bases from J, with 12 bases in between. CDR3 nucleotide sequence: TGTGCCAGCAGCTTAAACAAGGTGGAAAATGAAAAACTGTTTTTT. Its protein product is CASSLNKVENEKLFF.

V gene TRBV6-4 combines with J gene TRBJ2-1, with 8 nucleotides matching TRBD2. This CDR3 spans 13 amino acids. V dropped 0 bases and J dropped 10; count of bases not matched to a gene: 2. The V gene's germline CDR1 is MRHNA and CDR2 SNTAGT. The CDR3 sequence is CASSDSGGGEQFF. CDR3 in DNA: TGTGCCAGCAGTGACTCTGGCGGGGGGGAGCAGTTCTTC.

This sequence joins TRBV29-1 and TRBJ2-7, with a tentative D call TRBD1 (5 bases). Germline loops: CDR1 SQVTM, CDR2 ANQGSEA. V lost 3 bases and J lost 6, with 12 bases in between. The CDR3 is 12 amino acids. The CDR3 DNA sequence: TGCAGCGTTGAGAGCGTGGGGCTCGAGCAGTACTTC. Its translation: CSVESVGLEQYF.

The chain is built from TRBV30 and TRBJ2-7; D gene unclear. CDR3 length: 12 residues. Trimming shortened V by 2 bases and J by 3 bases, and 8 bases separated the two germline ends. The V gene's germline CDR1 is GTSNPN and CDR2 SVGIG (reference sequence). The CDR3 DNA sequence: TGTGCCTGGAGTAATACAGACTACGAGCAGTACTTC. Its translation: CAWSNTDYEQYF.

V and J are TRBV7-9 and TRBJ1-2; possibly TRBD1 for D (6 bases). CDR1 is SEHNR, CDR2 FQNEAQ, per germline (reference sequence). V was cut by 5 bases and J by 2 bases, with 9 bases left in between. The length of the CDR3 is 13 residues. The CDR3 loop is CASSRQENYGYTF. CDR3 DNA: TGTGCCAGCAGCCGACAGGAGAACTATGGCTACACCTTC.

This clone was seen just once. The CDR3 loop is CASSLWAAGANVLTF. CDR3 nucleotides: TGTGCCAGCAGCTTGTGGGCAGCTGGGGCCAACGTCCTGACTTTC. The chain uses TRBV5-4 and TRBJ2-6; D unresolved. CDR3 length: 15 amino acids. Between the trimmed V and J ends, which lost 1 base and 2 bases, there was a span of 7 bases. Germline V CDR1 and CDR2: SGHNT, YYREEE (reference sequence).

This chain joins TRBV14 and TRBJ2-3, with D possibly being TRBD2 (6 bases). CDR1 and CDR2 from the germline V gene are SGHDN and FVKESK. Trimming took off 1 base at V and 2 bases at J, with 13 bases between the two ends. This CDR3 spans 16 amino acids. As DNA, the CDR3 is TGTGCCAGCAGCCAAGGGGCGGGAATACACACAGATACGCAGTATTTT. It encodes CASSQGAGIHTDTQYF. Together with reference TRBV14 and TRBJ2-3, the CDR3 gives the full variable domain: EAGVTQFPSHSVIEKGQTVTLRCDPISGHDNLYWYRRVMGKEIKFLLHFVKESKQDESGMPNNRFLAERTGGTYSTLKVQPAELEDSGVYFCASSQGAGIHTDTQYFGPGTRLTVL.

The J gene is TRBJ1-2, the V gene TRBV30; maybe TRBD1 (6 bases). Germline assignment: CDR1 GTSNPN and CDR2 SVGIG (reference sequence). V was trimmed by 5 bases and J by 7 bases, leaving 11 bases between them. CDR3 size: 11 residues. This CDR3 reads CAWGGVGGYTF. CDR3 in DNA: TGTGCCTGGGGGGGCGTGGGTGGCTACACCTTC.

The V and J genes are TRBV6-1 and TRBJ2-7; no clear D. The CDR3 extends over 14 amino acids. V was trimmed by 2 bases and J by 1 base, leaving 9 bases between them. The germline V gene encodes CDR1 MNHNS and CDR2 SASEGT. The CDR3 sequence is CASSELHKSYEQYF. The CDR3 nucleotides are TGTGCCAGCAGTGAACTTCACAAATCCTACGAGCAGTACTTC.

The rearrangement uses TRBV28 and TRBJ1-2, with D possibly matching TRBD1 (5 bases). The ends were cut back, 6 bases at V and 3 bases at J, with 14 bases in the middle. Germline V gene data show CDR1 as MDHEN and CDR2 as SYDVKM. This CDR3 region has 14 residues. The CDR3 reads CASRAGSGDYGYTF. The CDR3 region has the DNA TGTGCCAGCAGAGCAGGGTCAGGTGACTATGGCTACACCTTC.

The gene calls are TRBV30 and TRBJ1-3; 10 bases agree with TRBD1. V lost 4 bases and J lost 3; bases outside the gene matches: 9. Germline V gene sequence: CDR1 GTSNPN, CDR2 SVGIG (reference sequence). CDR3 length equals 16 residues. The DNA of the CDR3 is TGTGCCTGGATTCCCCCGGGGACAGGGGTTGGAAACACCATATATTTT. Protein sequence: CAWIPPGTGVGNTIYF.

The CDR3 DNA sequence: TGTGCCAGCAGTTTAGGGGTCTATAATTCACCCCTCCACTTT. It encodes CASSLGVYNSPLHF. V usage is TRBV9 and J usage is TRBJ1-6; TRBD1 might be the D (5 bases). Trimming took 5 bases from V and 3 from J, leaving 9 bases between them. The germline V gene encodes CDR1 SGDLS and CDR2 YYNGEE. The CDR3 is 14 amino acids. Together with reference TRBV9 and TRBJ1-6, the CDR3 gives the full variable domain: DSGVTQTPKHLITATGQRVTLRCSPRSGDLSVYWYQQSLDQGLQFLIQYYNGEERAKGNILERFSAQQFPDLHSELNLSSLELGDSALYFCASSLGVYNSPLHFGNGTRLTVT.

V is TRBV29-1 and J is TRBJ1-2; a possible D gene is TRBD1 (5 bases). Germline assignment: CDR1 SQVTM and CDR2 ANQGSEA. Trimming cost V 4 bases and J 6 bases, with 9 bases left between them. The CDR3 contains 11 residues. CDR3 nucleotides: TGCAGCGTTGCGCGGGGGGATGGCTACACCTTC. This translates into CSVARGDGYTF.

The J gene is TRBJ2-7, the V gene TRBV7-2; 8 bases are a match to TRBD1. The CDR3 covers 13 residues. Per germline, CDR1 SGHTA and CDR2 FQGNSA. V was pared by 5 bases and J by 3 bases, with 3 bases of the junction left unmatched. The CDR3 sequence: CASSRTGGYEQYF. The CDR3 DNA reads TGTGCCAGCAGCCGCACAGGGGGCTACGAGCAGTACTTC.

The J gene is TRBJ2-5, the V gene TRBV4-3; 14 nucleotides align to TRBD2. The CDR3 contains 15 residues. V gave up 3 bases and J gave up 5 bases; unmatched junction bases: 2. Germline V lookup: CDR1 LGHNA, CDR2 YSLEER. The CDR3 spells CASSHRTSGGETQYF. The CDR3 DNA reads TGCGCCAGCAGCCACAGGACTAGCGGGGGGGAGACCCAGTACTTC.

The chain joins TRBV19 to TRBJ2-7, with 8 bases aligning to TRBD1. Germline assignment: CDR1 LNHDA and CDR2 SQIVND (reference sequence). The CDR3 sequence is 13 residues long. J gave up 5 bases and V 8 bases, and 8 bases lay outside the gene matches. The CDR3 coding sequence is TGTGCCAGTCTCCGGACAGGGACTCACGAGCAGTACTTC. As protein: CASLRTGTHEQYF.

The rearrangement joins TRBV5-1 to TRBJ2-3; the match to TRBD2 covers 8 bases. Germline CDR1 SGHRS, CDR2 YFSETQ. The CDR3 has 14 residues. Trimming cost V 6 bases and J 4 bases; bases outside gene matches: 7. The CDR3 here is CASTPDGGADTQYF. CDR3 coding DNA: TGCGCCAGCACCCCGGACGGGGGGGCAGATACGCAGTATTTT.

This chain links TRBV2 with TRBJ2-3; TRBD2 agrees at 11 bases. CDR1 and CDR2 (germline): SNHLY, FYNNEI. Unmatched junction bases numbered 5, after V lost 8 bases and J lost 4 bases. The CDR3 is made up of 14 amino acids. In nucleotides, the CDR3 is TGTGCCAGCTCTAGCGGGGGGCCCCCAGATACGCAGTATTTT. Translating it yields CASSSGGPPDTQYF.